The present T cell receptor (beta chain) was sequenced within a study of control samples from healthy donors and cancer patients. Repertoires were generated with immunoSEQ multiplex PCR, while TCRdb's copy carries only in-frame clones and drops some. This sample has 150,000 to 170,000 clones, with about 94% found just once. Trimming cost V 3 bases and J 7 bases, with 12 bases left between them. Germline-derived CDR1 and CDR2 are DFQATT and SNEGSKA (reference sequence). The CDR3 sequence is 13 residues long. The rearrangement links TRBV20-1 to TRBJ2-2, with D unclear. The receptor's source is a man in his forties in good health. Source material: blood. The CDR3 nucleotides read TGCAGTGCTAGTCACCCGAAAGACGGGGAGCTGTTTTTT. It specifies CSASHPKDGELFF.